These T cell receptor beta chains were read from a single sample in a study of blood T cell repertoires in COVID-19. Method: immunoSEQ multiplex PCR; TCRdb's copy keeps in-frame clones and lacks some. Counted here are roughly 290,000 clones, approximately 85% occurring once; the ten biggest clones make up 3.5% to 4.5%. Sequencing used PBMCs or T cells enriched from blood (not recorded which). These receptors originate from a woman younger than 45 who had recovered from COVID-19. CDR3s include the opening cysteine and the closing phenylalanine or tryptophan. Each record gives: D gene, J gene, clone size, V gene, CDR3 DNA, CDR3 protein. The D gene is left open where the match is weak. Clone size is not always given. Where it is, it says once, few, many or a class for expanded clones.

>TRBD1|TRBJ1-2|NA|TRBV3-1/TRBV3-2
TGTGCCAGCAGCCGGCTTCGGGACAGGGCCGACTATGGCTACACCTTC
CASSRLRDRADYGYTF
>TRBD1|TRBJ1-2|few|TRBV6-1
TGTGCCAGCAGTGAAAATGGGGACAGGGGTTATGGCTACACCTTC
CASSENGDRGYGYTF
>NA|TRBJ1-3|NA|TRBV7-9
TGTGCCAGCAGCTTACCAGGGGCAGGAAACACCATATATTTT
CASSLPGAGNTIYF
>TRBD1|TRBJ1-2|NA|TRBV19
TGTGCCAGTACCCGGGCGTGGACAGGGGGCGACGGCTACACCTTC
CASTRAWTGGDGYTF
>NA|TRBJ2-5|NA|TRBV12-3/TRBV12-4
TGTGCCAGCAGCTACCGGGATGGAGAGACCCAGTACTTC
CASSYRDGETQYF
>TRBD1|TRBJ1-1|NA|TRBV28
TGTGCCAGCAGTTCCGCCGGGACAGGGAAAGCTGAAGCTTTCTTT
CASSSAGTGKAEAFF
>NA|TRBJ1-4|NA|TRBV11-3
TGTGCCAGCAGCTTAGGCCGGACCGGGGATGAAAAACTGTTTTTT
CASSLGRTGDEKLFF
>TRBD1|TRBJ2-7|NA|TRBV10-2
TGCGCCAGCAGTGACCGGGACAGCCTATACGAGCAGTACTTC
CASSDRDSLYEQYF
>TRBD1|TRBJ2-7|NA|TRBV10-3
TGTGCCATCCGACTCGACAGGGACAACGAGCAGTACTTC
CAIRLDRDNEQYF
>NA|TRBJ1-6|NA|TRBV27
TGTGCCAGCAGTTTGCGAGGGCTAGTCTCCTATAATTCACCCCTCCACTTT
CASSLRGLVSYNSPLHF
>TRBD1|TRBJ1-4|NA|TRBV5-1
TGCGCCAGCAGCAAATCGGATCAGGGGGCAACTAATGAAAAACTGTTTTTT
CASSKSDQGATNEKLFF
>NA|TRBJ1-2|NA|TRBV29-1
TGCAGCGTTGTGTTGGGAGATCCCTTTCGTGGCTACACCTTC
CSVVLGDPFRGYTF